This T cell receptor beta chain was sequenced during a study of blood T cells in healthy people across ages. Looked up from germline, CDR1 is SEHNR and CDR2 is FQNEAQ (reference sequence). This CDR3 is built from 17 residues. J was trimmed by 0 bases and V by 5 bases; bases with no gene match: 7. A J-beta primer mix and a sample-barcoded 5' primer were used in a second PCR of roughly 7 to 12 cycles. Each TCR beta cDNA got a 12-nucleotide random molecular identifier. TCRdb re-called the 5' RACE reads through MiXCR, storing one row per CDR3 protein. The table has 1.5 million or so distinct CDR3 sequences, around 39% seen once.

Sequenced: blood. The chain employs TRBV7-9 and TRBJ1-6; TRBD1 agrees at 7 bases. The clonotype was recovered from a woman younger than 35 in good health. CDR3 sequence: CASSAPGQSSYNSPLHF. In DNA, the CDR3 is TGTGCCAGCAGCGCTCCGGGACAGAGCTCCTATAATTCACCCCTCCACTTT.